These 14 T cell receptor beta chains share one sample of origin, sequenced in a study of long-term antiretroviral therapy in people with HIV. With survey level as its setting, the immunoSEQ assay was v3.0. Here immunoSEQ multiplex PCR was the method, and the copy in TCRdb shows in-frame clones only, minus some. The table has 23,000 or so clones, 87% seen once. The sample was unsorted PBMCs, taken 0.2 years before starting antiretroviral therapy. The receptor set was obtained from a young man with HIV.

The genes are TRBV2 and TRBJ1-3; 8 bases are shared with TRBD1. The V gene's germline CDR1 is SNHLY and CDR2 FYNNEI. V lost 3 bases, J lost 4 bases, and 5 bases stayed unmatched. The CDR3 length is 15 residues. The CDR3 is CASSEGQVSGNTIYF. The CDR3 coding sequence is TGTGCCAGCAGTGAGGGACAGGTTTCAGGAAACACCATATATTTT.

This rearrangement joins TRBV30 to TRBJ1-1; D remains unclear. Germline V lookup: CDR1 GTSNPN, CDR2 SVGIG (reference sequence). The CDR3 runs to 13 residues. V dropped 5 bases and J dropped 0 bases, with 10 bases sitting between them. The CDR3 DNA reads TGTGCCTGGGCGGCGGATTTGAACACTGAAGCTTTCTTT. Translated: CAWAADLNTEAFF.

CDR3 DNA: TGTGCCAGCAGCTTCGGGTTCCACAATGAGCAGTTCTTC. As protein: CASSFGFHNEQFF. The genes are TRBV7-9 and TRBJ2-1; D is unresolved. CDR1 and CDR2 (germline): SEHNR, FQNEAQ (reference sequence). There are 13 residues in the CDR3. V shed 3 bases and J shed 5 bases, with 8 bases lying between them.

Only one count was recorded for this clone. The gene calls are TRBV9 and TRBJ2-7; unclear D gene. The CDR3 has 14 amino acids. Germline lookup yields CDR1 SGDLS and CDR2 YYNGEE. Trimming left V 6 bases short and J 0 bases short, with 13 bases between. As DNA, the CDR3 is TGTGCCAGCACGTACGGGCCACACTCCTACGAGCAGTACTTC. Encoded protein: CASTYGPHSYEQYF. The complete variable domain, with remaining parts taken from reference TRBV9 and TRBJ2-7, reads DSGVTQTPKHLITATGQRVTLRCSPRSGDLSVYWYQQSLDQGLQFLIQYYNGEERAKGNILERFSAQQFPDLHSELNLSSLELGDSALYFCASTYGPHSYEQYFGPGTRLTVT.

Comments on this clone: At one of its ends the junction is not consistent with the germline gene, which may arise from a read error. CDR3 in DNA: TGTGCTAGCAGCTTAGAGAGAGAGGATGGTGAGCAGTTCTTC. Its translation: CASSLEREDGEQFF. V is TRBV7-7 and J is TRBJ2-1; D remains unclear. This CDR3 region has 14 residues. The germline CDR1 and CDR2 sequences are SSHAT and FNYEAQ (reference sequence).

The gene calls are TRBV7-9 and TRBJ1-5, with D uncertain. The length of the CDR3 is 14 residues. Trimming removed 3 bases from V and 6 bases from J, with 12 bases in between. CDR1 is SEHNR and CDR2 is FQNEAQ in the germline V gene (reference sequence). CDR3 DNA: TGTGCCAGCAGCTTCAACAGTGAGGTTCAGCCCCAGCATTTT. Translating it yields CASSFNSEVQPQHF.

This chain joins TRBV19 and TRBJ1-5; possibly TRBD1 for D (5 bases). The CDR3 runs to 15 residues. CDR1 is LNHDA, CDR2 SQIVND, per germline (reference sequence). V dropped 4 bases and J dropped 6 bases, with 16 bases sitting between them. The CDR3 is CASSTQGGWGQPQHF. The CDR3 DNA reads TGTGCCAGTAGTACTCAGGGTGGGTGGGGTCAGCCCCAGCATTTT. Based on the CDR3 plus reference TRBV19 and TRBJ1-5, the full variable domain is DGGITQSPKYLFRKEGQNVTLSCEQNLNHDAMYWYRQDPGQGLRLIYYSQIVNDFQKGDIAEGYSVSREKKESFPLTVTSAQKNPTAFYLCASSTQGGWGQPQHFGDGTRLSIL.

The chain is built from TRBV5-5 and TRBJ2-1, with TRBD1 matching 8 bases. This CDR3 is built from 17 residues. J lost 4 bases, V lost 5 bases, and 14 bases had no gene match. Per germline, CDR1 SGHKS and CDR2 YYEKEE (reference sequence). CDR3 region: CASSSRGLPQTYNEQFF. The DNA for the CDR3 is TGTGCCAGCAGTAGCAGGGGGCTACCCCAAACGTACAATGAGCAGTTCTTC.

The chain is built from TRBV5-8 and TRBJ2-2; D is uncertain. V was pared by 0 bases and J by 2 bases, with 8 bases between. The length of the CDR3 is 15 residues. The germline V gene has CDR1 SGHTS and CDR2 YDEGEE. CDR3 bases: TGTGCCAGCAGCTTGGGACAACTTAACACCGGGGAGCTGTTTTTT. This sequence encodes CASSLGQLNTGELFF. Full variable domain (remainder filled in from reference TRBV5-8 and TRBJ2-2): EAGVTQSPTHLIKTRGQQATLRCSPISGHTSVYWYQQALGLGLQFLLWYDEGEERNRGNFPPRFSGRQFPNYSSELNVNALELEDSALYLCASSLGQLNTGELFFGEGSRLTVL.

The chain is built from TRBV18 and TRBJ2-7, with D possibly being TRBD2 (5 bases). CDR1 and CDR2 (germline): KGHSH, LQKENI. V lost 5 bases to trimming and J lost 0 bases, with 14 bases between them. This CDR3 has 15 residues. In DNA form, the CDR3 reads TGTGCCAGCTCAGCCCCCCAGCGGAGCTCCTACGAGCAGTACTTC. It encodes CASSAPQRSSYEQYF.

This chain joins TRBV7-3 and TRBJ2-5; the match to TRBD1 covers 8 bases. This CDR3 region has 13 residues. Germline V gene sequence: CDR1 SGHTA, CDR2 FQGTGA. J gave up 7 bases and V 2 bases, and 3 bases lay outside the gene matches. CDR3 region: CASSLSGGGTQYF. DNA for the CDR3: TGTGCCAGCAGCTTATCAGGGGGCGGGACCCAGTACTTC.

This chain joins TRBV5-4 and TRBJ2-2, with D unclear. Germline-derived CDR1 and CDR2 are SGHNT and YYREEE (reference sequence). The CDR3 covers 15 residues. Trimming removed 0 bases at V and 4 bases at J, with 10 bases between. The CDR3: CASSLGLPGTGELFF. DNA for the CDR3: TGTGCCAGCAGCTTGGGACTTCCGGGCACCGGGGAGCTGTTTTTT.

The V call is TRBV18, the J call TRBJ1-1; the D is unclear. CDR3 size: 14 residues. Trimming removed 0 bases at V and 7 bases at J, with 12 bases between. The germline CDR1 and CDR2 sequences are KGHSH and LQKENI. The CDR3 DNA follows: TGTGCCAGCTCACCACCCCGAAAAGGGAGTGAAGCTTTCTTT. Protein product: CASSPPRKGSEAFF.

The chain carries TRBV11-3 and TRBJ1-1; D uncertain. Trimming left V 5 bases short and J 1 base short, with 8 bases between. The CDR3 extends over 13 amino acids. Germline assignment: CDR1 SGHNT and CDR2 YENEEA. The CDR3: CASSTRGNTEAFF. The CDR3 DNA is TGTGCCAGCAGCACCCGTGGGAACACTGAAGCTTTCTTT. Complete variable domain (other parts from reference TRBV11-3 and TRBJ1-1): EAGVVQSPRYKIIEKKQPVAFWCNPISGHNTLYWYLQNLGQGPELLIRYENEEAVDDSQLPKDRFSAERLKGVDSTLKIQPAELGDSAVYLCASSTRGNTEAFFGQGTRLTVV.